These 24 T cell receptor beta chains came from one sample sequenced in a study of T cell repertoires in cytomegalovirus infection. TCRdb reanalysed the reads using MiXCR and keeps one entry per CDR3 protein. The sample lists about 920,000 distinct CDR3 sequences; about a third were seen once. The antigens of these receptors remain unknown. This material consisted of cultured CD8+ T cells from PBMCs, taken from culture after CMV antigen stimulation. Receptors originate from a human donor in good health (CMV status not recorded). Some clones in this sample may be carry-over from other donors' samples.

This clonotype has a count of ten or more. The chain recombines TRBV6-1 with TRBJ2-7; 9 nucleotides align to TRBD1. This CDR3 region has 14 residues. In germline, CDR1 is MNHNS, CDR2 SASEGT. Losses at the gene ends were 4 bases for V and 2 bases for J; bases not matched to a gene: 3. This CDR3 is CASSVRDRAYEQYF. CDR3 in DNA: TGTGCCAGCAGTGTCAGGGACAGGGCCTACGAGCAGTACTTC.

This chain uses TRBV4-3 with TRBJ1-6; D may be TRBD1 (6 bases). V shed 1 base and J shed 7 bases, with 11 bases lying between them. The CDR3 has 15 amino acids. Per germline, CDR1 LGHNA and CDR2 YSLEER. This CDR3 is CASSQAYTGNSPLHF. CDR3 bases: TGCGCCAGCAGCCAAGCGTACACAGGGAATTCACCCCTCCACTTT.

The rearrangement links TRBV5-5 to TRBJ2-3, with D unresolved. Deletions cut 7 bases from V and 1 base from J, with 19 bases between. From germline, CDR1 is SGHKS and CDR2 YYEKEE (reference sequence). This CDR3 is built from 16 residues. The CDR3 DNA follows: TGTGCCAGCGCCATTGGGTCCCAACACCGCACAGATACGCAGTATTTT. Protein: CASAIGSQHRTDTQYF.

V and J are TRBV28 and TRBJ1-5; 8 bases fit TRBD1. V lost 5 bases to trimming and J lost 4 bases; unmatched junction nucleotides: 10. The CDR3 is 16 residues long. Per the germline V gene, CDR1 is MDHEN and CDR2 is SYDVKM. The CDR3 is CASSPRQGTLNQPQHF. CDR3 coding DNA: TGTGCCAGCAGTCCACGACAGGGGACGTTAAATCAGCCCCAGCATTTT.

This chain joins TRBV6-6 and TRBJ1-1; D ambiguous. CDR1 and CDR2 (germline): MNHNY, SVGAGI (reference sequence). Trimming shortened V by 4 bases and J by 8 bases, and 14 bases separated the two germline ends. This CDR3 region has 13 residues. CDR3 in amino acids: CASSSSDFQEAFF. CDR3 in DNA: TGTGCCAGCAGTTCGTCCGATTTTCAAGAAGCTTTCTTT.

V is TRBV2 and J is TRBJ1-1; 9 nucleotides line up with TRBD1. CDR3 size: 14 residues. From germline, CDR1 is SNHLY and CDR2 FYNNEI. CDR3 sequence: CVSTQGATNTEAFF. The CDR3 DNA follows: TGTGTCAGTACACAGGGGGCGACGAACACTGAAGCTTTCTTT.

The rearrangement uses TRBV23-1 and TRBJ1-1, with D unresolved. TRBV23-1 is identified as an open reading frame with a role that is uncertain. V was clipped by 0 bases and J by 7 bases, with 9 bases between them. This CDR3 is 13 amino acids long. CDR3 DNA: TGCGCCAGCAGTCAATCTCAGGAACATGAAGCTTTCTTT. Translation: CASSQSQEHEAFF.

In its sample, this clonotype was seen a few times. The chain recombines TRBV19 with TRBJ2-7; D perhaps matches TRBD1 (6 bases). The CDR3 totals 15 residues. Germline CDR1 is LNHDA and CDR2 is SQIVND (reference sequence). V lost 4 bases and J lost 3, with 16 bases in between. The CDR3 spells CASSTGTPVYYEQYF. CDR3 nucleotides: TGTGCCAGTAGTACCGGGACACCGGTTTACTACGAGCAGTACTTC.

The table lists this clonotype with many counts. The chain is built from TRBV6-5 and TRBJ2-1; perhaps TRBD1 as D (6 bases). Germline CDR1 is MNHEY and CDR2 is SVGAGI. The V and J ends lost 8 bases and 0 bases respectively, with 14 bases between them. This CDR3 is 15 amino acids long. CDR3 sequence reads: CASSPGHNSYNEQFF. The DNA of the CDR3 is TGTGCCAGCTCCCCGGGACATAACTCCTACAATGAGCAGTTCTTC.

The genes are TRBV19 and TRBJ1-2; weak D call: TRBD1 (5 bases). CDR1 is LNHDA and CDR2 is SQIVND in the germline V gene (reference sequence). The CDR3 sequence is 15 residues long. V lost 3 bases to trimming and J lost 1 base, with 12 bases between them. The chain's CDR3 is CASSIPDSFNYGYTF. The CDR3 region has the DNA TGTGCCAGTAGTATCCCCGACAGCTTTAACTATGGCTACACCTTC.

In its sample, this clonotype was seen a few times. The junction and the germline gene differ at one end; a read error may be behind it. The chain's CDR3 is CASSQDLPGLAVKSF. CDR3 DNA sequence: TGCGCCAGCAGCCAAGATCTCCCGGGACTAGCGGTAAAGAGCTTC. This chain uses TRBV4-1 with TRBJ2-1; 11 positions match TRBD2. Germline CDR1 MGHRA, CDR2 YSYEKL. CDR3 length: 15 amino acids.

This chain uses TRBV15 with TRBJ2-7; TRBD1 might be the D (6 bases). The CDR3 is made up of 15 amino acids. Germline V gene sequence: CDR1 LNHNV, CDR2 YYDKDF (reference sequence). V dropped 7 bases and J dropped 3 bases, with 19 bases sitting between them. As DNA, the CDR3 is TGTGCCACCAAAGCGAGCAGGGGACGCGGCTACGAGCAGTACTTC. Its protein is CATKASRGRGYEQYF.

Only a few counts were recorded for this clonotype. The V and J genes are TRBV12-3 or TRBV12-4 and TRBJ1-2; maybe TRBD1 (6 bases). Trimming pared 10 bases from V and 2 bases from J, leaving 17 bases between. This CDR3 has 14 residues. The CDR3 loop is CATRGRVGNYGYTF. CDR3 sequence (DNA): TGTGCCACCAGGGGCAGGGTCGGGAACTATGGCTACACCTTC.

This clonotype was counted a few times. This rearrangement joins TRBV6-2 or TRBV6-3 to TRBJ1-2, with D hard to call. Germline assignment: CDR1 MNHEY and CDR2 SVGEGT. Between the trimmed V and J ends, which lost 5 bases and 7 bases, there was a span of 11 bases. The CDR3 is 12 amino acids. The CDR3 nucleotides are TGTGCCAGCAGTCTCGAAACAGTTGGCTACACCTTC. Amino acids: CASSLETVGYTF.

This clonotype was observed a handful of times. This chain links TRBV6-6 with TRBJ2-2, with 10 positions matching TRBD2. Germline V gene lookup returns CDR1 MNHNY and CDR2 SVGAGI (reference sequence). J gave up 1 base and V 6 bases, and 2 bases lay outside the gene matches. The CDR3 length is 15 residues. This CDR3 reads CASSGLAVNTGELFF. The CDR3, as DNA: TGTGCCAGCAGCGGACTAGCGGTGAACACCGGGGAGCTGTTTTTT.

Notes on this clonotype: At one of its ends the junction is not consistent with the germline gene, which may arise from a read error. Here the CDR3 reads CAVSESLERRTRGYTF. The DNA of the CDR3 is TGTGCCGTCAGTGAGTCCCTGGAGCGACGAACGCGTGGCTACACCTTC. The chain links TRBV10-3 to TRBJ1-2; the D is unclear. This CDR3 has 16 amino acids. Germline assignment: CDR1 ENHRY and CDR2 SYGVKD.

This clonotype was observed a handful of times. The chain employs TRBV20-1 and TRBJ2-3; D ambiguous. The CDR3 is made up of 12 amino acids. Trimming took 7 bases from V and 1 from J, leaving 9 bases between them. CDR1 is DFQATT, CDR2 SNEGSKA, per germline (reference sequence). The CDR3 sequence is CSEGPGTDTQYF. The CDR3 coding sequence is TGCAGTGAGGGTCCAGGCACAGATACGCAGTATTTT.

This chain connects TRBV2 to TRBJ2-5; the D gene could be TRBD1 or TRBD2 (5 bases each). Germline values: CDR1 SNHLY, CDR2 FYNNEI. Between the trimmed V and J ends, which lost 2 bases and 4 bases, there was a span of 14 bases. This CDR3 has 15 residues. CDR3 in DNA: TGTGCCAGCAGTGAAATGGGGACCTGGGGAGAGACCCAGTACTTC. Protein sequence: CASSEMGTWGETQYF.

The rearrangement uses TRBV7-2 and TRBJ1-5, with D hard to call. The CDR3 runs to 15 residues. The germline CDR1 and CDR2 sequences are SGHTA and FQGNSA. V shed 1 base and J shed 1 base, with 8 bases lying between them. The CDR3 sequence: CASSLGISSNQPQHF. The CDR3 DNA reads TGTGCCAGCAGCTTAGGGATATCAAGCAATCAGCCCCAGCATTTT. Complete variable domain (other parts from reference TRBV7-2 and TRBJ1-5): GAGVSQSPSNKVTEKGKDVELRCDPISGHTALYWYRQSLGQGLEFLIYFQGNSAPDKSGLPSDRFSAERTGGSVSTLTIQRTQQEDSAVYLCASSLGISSNQPQHFGDGTRLSIL.

This clonotype came up a few times. V and J are TRBV7-9 and TRBJ2-4; a weak D match, TRBD1 (6 bases). There are 18 residues in the CDR3. V lost 5 bases, J lost 1 base, and 21 bases lay in between. Germline-derived CDR1 and CDR2 are SEHNR and FQNEAQ (reference sequence). The CDR3 DNA sequence: TGTGCCAGCAGCAGGGACACAGAGTTTGGTATGGCCAAAAACATTCAGTACTTC. Its translation is CASSRDTEFGMAKNIQYF. The full variable domain, its missing parts supplied by reference TRBV7-9 and TRBJ2-4, is DTGVSQNPRHKITKRGQNVTFRCDPISEHNRLYWYRQTLGQGPEFLTYFQNEAQLEKSRLLSDRFSAERPKGSFSTLEIQRTEQGDSAMYLCASSRDTEFGMAKNIQYFGAGTRLSVL.

The CDR3 spells CATSFLAGTNGGEQFF. In DNA form, the CDR3 reads TGTGCCACCAGCTTTCTAGCGGGCACTAACGGCGGTGAGCAGTTCTTC. The chain uses TRBV15 and TRBJ2-1, with 8 positions matching TRBD2. Germline CDR1 reads LNHNV; CDR2 reads YYDKDF (reference sequence). V lost 5 bases, J lost 9 bases, and 15 bases stayed unmatched. There are 16 residues in the CDR3.

The rearrangement links TRBV6-5 to TRBJ2-1, with 8 bases matching TRBD2. The CDR3 runs to 15 residues. Germline V gene sequence: CDR1 MNHEY, CDR2 SVGAGI. J was trimmed by 5 bases and V by 2 bases; bases with no gene match: 5. For the CDR3, the DNA is TGTGCCAGCAGTTACGATCAGCGGGGGCACAATGAGCAGTTCTTC. Translation: CASSYDQRGHNEQFF.

This clonotype showed up many times. V is TRBV7-9 and J is TRBJ2-3; 7 bases are shared with TRBD2. Germline V gives CDR1 SEHNR, CDR2 FQNEAQ (reference sequence). The length of the CDR3 is 15 residues. Germline trimming cut 5 bases from V and 2 bases from J; bases unmatched to any gene: 7. CDR3 amino acids: CASSRSSGYTDTQYF. DNA of the CDR3: TGTGCCAGCAGCCGCTCTAGCGGATACACAGATACGCAGTATTTT.

The chain combines TRBV7-6 with TRBJ2-1, with D possibly matching TRBD2 (6 bases). The CDR3 loop spans 17 amino acids. From germline, CDR1 is SGHVS and CDR2 FNYEAQ. V was pared by 5 bases and J by 3 bases, with 20 bases between. CDR3 nucleotide sequence: TGTGCCAGCAGCCCCGGTGTTTTGGGGAGGCACTACAATGAGCAGTTCTTC. Its translation is CASSPGVLGRHYNEQFF. Variable domain in full (rest from reference TRBV7-6 and TRBJ2-1): GAGVSQSPRYKVTKRGQDVALRCDPISGHVSLYWYRQALGQGPEFLTYFNYEAQQDKSGLPNDRFSAERPEGSISTLTIQRTEQRDSAMYRCASSPGVLGRHYNEQFFGPGTRLTVL.